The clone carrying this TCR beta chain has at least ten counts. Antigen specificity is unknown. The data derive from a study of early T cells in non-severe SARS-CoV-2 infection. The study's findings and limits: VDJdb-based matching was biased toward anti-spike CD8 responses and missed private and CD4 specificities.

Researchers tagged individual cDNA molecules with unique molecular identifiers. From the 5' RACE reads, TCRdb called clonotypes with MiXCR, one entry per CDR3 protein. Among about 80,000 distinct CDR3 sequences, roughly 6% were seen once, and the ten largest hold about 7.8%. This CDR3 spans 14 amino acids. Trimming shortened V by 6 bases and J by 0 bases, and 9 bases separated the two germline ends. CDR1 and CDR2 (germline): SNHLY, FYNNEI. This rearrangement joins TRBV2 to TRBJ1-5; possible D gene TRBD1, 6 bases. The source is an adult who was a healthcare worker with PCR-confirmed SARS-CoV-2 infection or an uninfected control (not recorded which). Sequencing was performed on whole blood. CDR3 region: CASSGQYSNQPQHF. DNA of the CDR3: TGTGCCAGCAGCGGACAGTATAGCAATCAGCCCCAGCATTTT.